The T cell receptor beta chain under discussion was sequenced for a study of identical twins. There are 12 residues in the CDR3. CDR1 is LGHDT, CDR2 YNNKEL, per germline (reference sequence). As regards this clonotype: Its antigen is not known. One end of the junction is discordant with germline, which a read error may explain.

Findings and limits, study-wide: Conclusions leaned on cross-sectional statistical analysis and did not track the same donors over time.

A single record per CDR3 protein comes from TCRdb applying MiXCR to the 5' RACE reads. The sample has 470,000 or so distinct CDR3 sequences, 20% to 25% seen once. The data were also submitted as part of a second study, on T cells expressing NK-cell markers.

The material sequenced was CD4+ T cells sorted from blood. V is TRBV3-1 and J is TRBJ2-1, with 11 nucleotides matching TRBD2. This TCR was sampled from a woman between 18 and 29 years old in good health. DNA of the CDR3: TGTGCCAGCAGCCTTAGCGGGAGGGCCCCCGGCTTC. This encodes CASSLSGRAPGF.